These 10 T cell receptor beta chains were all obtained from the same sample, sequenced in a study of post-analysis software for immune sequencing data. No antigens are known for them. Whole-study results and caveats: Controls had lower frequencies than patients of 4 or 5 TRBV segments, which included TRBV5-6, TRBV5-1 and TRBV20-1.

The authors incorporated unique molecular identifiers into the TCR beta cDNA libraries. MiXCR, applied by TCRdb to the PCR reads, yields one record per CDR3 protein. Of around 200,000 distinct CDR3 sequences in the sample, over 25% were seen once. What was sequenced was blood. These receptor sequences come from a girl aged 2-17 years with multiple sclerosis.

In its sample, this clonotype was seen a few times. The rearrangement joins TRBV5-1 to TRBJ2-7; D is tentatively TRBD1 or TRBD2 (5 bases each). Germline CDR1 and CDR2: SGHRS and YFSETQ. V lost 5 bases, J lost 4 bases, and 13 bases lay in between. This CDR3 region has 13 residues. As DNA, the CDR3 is TGCGCCAGCAGGGAGGCAGGGAGTTACGAGCAGTACTTC. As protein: CASREAGSYEQYF. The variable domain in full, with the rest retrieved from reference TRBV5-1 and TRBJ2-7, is KAGVTQTPRYLIKTRGQQVTLSCSPISGHRSVSWYQQTPGQGLQFLFEYFSETQRNKGNFPGRFSGRQFSNSRSEMNVSTLELGDSALYLCASREAGSYEQYFGPGTRLTVT.

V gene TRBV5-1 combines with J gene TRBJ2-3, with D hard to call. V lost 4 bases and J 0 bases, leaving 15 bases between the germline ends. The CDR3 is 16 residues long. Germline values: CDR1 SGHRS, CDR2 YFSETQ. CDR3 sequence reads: CASSAAQSSSTDTQYF. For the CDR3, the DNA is TGCGCCAGCAGCGCGGCACAGAGTTCTAGCACAGATACGCAGTATTTT.

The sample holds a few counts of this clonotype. CDR3 protein: CANSPGAFSDTQYF. In nucleotides, the CDR3 is TGTGCCAACAGCCCTGGGGCTTTCTCAGATACGCAGTATTTT. This sequence joins TRBV12-3 or TRBV12-4 and TRBJ2-3, with D perhaps TRBD1 (5 bases). V lost 10 bases and J 4 bases, leaving 18 bases between the germline ends. The length of the CDR3 is 14 residues.

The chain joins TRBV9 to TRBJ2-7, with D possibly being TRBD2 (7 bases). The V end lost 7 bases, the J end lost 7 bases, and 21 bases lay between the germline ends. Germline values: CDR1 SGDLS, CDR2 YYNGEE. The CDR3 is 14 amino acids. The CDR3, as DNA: TGTGCCAGCGGCCCTAGGGGGGGGCGGAATGAGCAGTACTTC. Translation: CASGPRGGRNEQYF.

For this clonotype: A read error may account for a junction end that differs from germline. This chain's CDR3 is CASSQDGGTVSGADVLTF. The CDR3 DNA reads TGTGCCAGCAGCCAAGACGGCGGGACCGTTTCTGGGGCCGACGTCCTGACTTTC. The V call is TRBV3-1, the J call TRBJ2-6; D might be TRBD2 (6 bases). The CDR3 extends over 18 amino acids. CDR1 is LGHDT, CDR2 YNNKEL, per germline (reference sequence). The full variable domain, in which reference TRBV3-1 and TRBJ2-6 provide the parts outside the CDR3, is DTAVSQTPKYLVTQMGNDKSIKCEQNLGHDTMYWYKQDSKKFLKIMFSYNNKELIINETVPNRFSPKSPDKAHLNLHINSLELGDSAVYFCASSQDGGTVSGADVLTFGAGSRLTVL.

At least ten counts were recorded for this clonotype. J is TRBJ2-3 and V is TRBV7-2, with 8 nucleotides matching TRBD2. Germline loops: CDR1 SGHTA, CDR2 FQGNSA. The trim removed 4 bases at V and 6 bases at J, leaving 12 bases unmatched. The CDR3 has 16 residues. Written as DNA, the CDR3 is TGTGCCAGCAGCTCTAAGATCGGACTAGCAACCGATACGCAGTATTTT. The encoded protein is CASSSKIGLATDTQYF.

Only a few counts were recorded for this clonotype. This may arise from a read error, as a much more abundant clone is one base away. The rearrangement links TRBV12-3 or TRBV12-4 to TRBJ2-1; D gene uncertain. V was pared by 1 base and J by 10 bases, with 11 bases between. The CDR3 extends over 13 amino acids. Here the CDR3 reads CASSLVGPREQFF. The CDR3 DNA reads TGTGCCAGCAGTTTAGTAGGGCCGCGAGAGCAGTTCTTC.

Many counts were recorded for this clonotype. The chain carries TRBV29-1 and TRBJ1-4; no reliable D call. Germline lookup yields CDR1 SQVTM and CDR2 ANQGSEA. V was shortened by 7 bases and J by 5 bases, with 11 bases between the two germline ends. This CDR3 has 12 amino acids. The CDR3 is CSAQTWNEKLFF. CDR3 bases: TGCAGCGCTCAAACCTGGAATGAAAAACTGTTTTTT.

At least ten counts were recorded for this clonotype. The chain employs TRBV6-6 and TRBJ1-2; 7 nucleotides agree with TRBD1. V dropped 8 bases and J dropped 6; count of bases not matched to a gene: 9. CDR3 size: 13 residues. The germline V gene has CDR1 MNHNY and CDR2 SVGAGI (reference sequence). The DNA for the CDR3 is TGTGCCAGCGGACGAGACAGGGACCATGGCTACACCTTC. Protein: CASGRDRDHGYTF.

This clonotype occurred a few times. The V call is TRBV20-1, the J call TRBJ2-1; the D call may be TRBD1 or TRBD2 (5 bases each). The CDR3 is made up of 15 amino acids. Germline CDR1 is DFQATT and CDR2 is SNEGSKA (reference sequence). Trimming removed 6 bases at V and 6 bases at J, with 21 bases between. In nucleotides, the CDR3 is TGCAGTGCGCACCCCCCTGGAGGACATGCCAATGAGCAGTTCTTC. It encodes CSAHPPGGHANEQFF.